Listed below are T cell receptor beta chains from one sample, sequenced in a study of T cell responses to AZD1222 COVID-19 vaccine. The repertoire was sequenced with immunoSEQ multiplex PCR; TCRdb's copy has only in-frame clones and lacks some. The sample records around 99,000 clones, approximately 91% being singletons. The starting material was peripheral blood, obtained 28 days after the second AZD1222 dose. The source is an adult who received the AZD1222 COVID-19 vaccine. The CDR3 runs from the conserved cysteine through the conserved F or W. Each record gives: D gene, clone size, V gene, J gene, CDR3 protein, CDR3 DNA. A D gene is named only where the DNA matches it firmly. Some rows have no size entry. The others give once, few or many, or a class for an expanded clone.

-	-	TRBV19	TRBJ2-6	CASTASFSGANVLTF	TGTGCCAGTACCGCATCCTTCTCTGGGGCCAACGTCCTGACTTTC
-	-	TRBV24-1	TRBJ2-2	CATSGTTLTGELFF	TGTGCCACCAGTGGGACTACTCTGACCGGGGAGCTGTTTTTT
-	-	TRBV25-1	TRBJ2-5	CASSGDIKYF	TGTGCCAGCAGTGGGGACATCAAGTACTTC
TRBD2	-	TRBV13	TRBJ2-1	CASSQTSGRALGVYNEQFF	TGTGCCAGCAGCCAGACTAGCGGGAGGGCCCTCGGAGTCTACAATGAGCAGTTCTTC
TRBD1	-	TRBV7-2	TRBJ1-3	CASSLVRIPGGTGNTIYF	TGTGCCAGCAGCTTAGTACGGATTCCAGGGGGGACTGGAAACACCATATATTTT
-	-	TRBV11-2	TRBJ2-2	CASSLFLGTGELFF	TGTGCCAGCAGCTTGTTCCTCGGGACCGGGGAGCTGTTTTTT
TRBD1	-	TRBV7-2	TRBJ1-2	CASSLNRDREGYTF	TGTGCCAGCAGCTTAAACAGGGACAGAGAAGGCTACACCTTC
-	-	TRBV7-9	TRBJ1-5	CASSPGQVGWSNQPQHF	TGTGCCAGCAGCCCAGGCCAGGTCGGTTGGAGCAATCAGCCCCAGCATTTT
TRBD1	-	TRBV28	TRBJ1-5	CASSLGQGADQPQHF	TGTGCCAGCAGTTTGGGACAGGGGGCTGATCAGCCCCAGCATTTT
TRBD1	-	TRBV18	TRBJ1-1	CASSPPGQPNTEAFF	TGTGCCAGCTCACCACCGGGACAGCCAAACACTGAAGCTTTCTTT
-	-	TRBV19	TRBJ1-2	CASSMGQGNGYTF	TGTGCCAGTAGTATGGGGCAGGGAAACGGCTACACCTTC
-	few	TRBV6-5	TRBJ1-3	CASSYSAGSGNTIYF	TGTGCCAGCAGTTACTCCGCAGGCTCTGGAAACACCATATATTTT
-	-	TRBV9	TRBJ2-2	CASSVGIGRLTNTGELFF	TGTGCCAGCAGCGTAGGGATTGGGAGACTCACTAACACCGGGGAGCTGTTTTTT
TRBD2	-	TRBV10-3	TRBJ2-1	CAWGETSGFNEQFF	TGTGCCTGGGGGGAGACTAGCGGCTTCAATGAGCAATTCTTC
-	-	TRBV4-1	TRBJ2-2	CASSRRVGENTGELFF	TGCGCCAGCAGCCGGCGCGTGGGGGAGAACACCGGGGAGCTGTTTTTT
TRBD1	few	TRBV19	TRBJ1-5	CASQPGTGGTQPQHF	TGTGCCAGCCAACCAGGGACAGGGGGCACTCAGCCCCAGCATTTT
-	-	TRBV12-3/TRBV12-4	TRBJ2-3	CASSFLDTQYF	TGTGCCAGCAGTTTTCTGGATACGCAGTATTTT
-	-	TRBV9	TRBJ1-1	CASSRMGNTEAFF	TGTGCCAGCAGCCGGATGGGTAACACTGAAGCTTTCTTT
-	-	TRBV20-1	TRBJ1-1	CSANMNTEAFF	TGCAGTGCCAATATGAACACTGAAGCTTTCTTT
-	-	TRBV15	TRBJ2-1	CATSRDRGQYNEQFF	TGTGCCACCAGCAGAGATAGGGGTCAATACAATGAGCAGTTCTTC
TRBD2	-	TRBV15	TRBJ2-3	CATSSPTSGRFSGTDTQYF	TGTGCCACCAGCAGCCCGACTAGCGGGAGATTTAGCGGCACAGATACGCAGTATTTT
-	-	TRBV15	TRBJ1-1	CATSRSLTGNTEAFF	TGTGCCACCAGCAGATCCCTGACAGGGAACACTGAAGCTTTCTTT
-	-	TRBV4-1	TRBJ1-5	CASSQGAGADSNQPQHF	TGCGCCAGCAGCCAAGGCGCGGGGGCAGATAGCAATCAGCCCCAGCATTTT
TRBD1	-	TRBV6-5	TRBJ2-7	CASSTGTAYEQYF	TGTGCCAGCAGTACCGGGACAGCCTACGAGCAGTACTTC
-	-	TRBV5-8	TRBJ2-7	CASSLELRSSYEQYF	TGTGCCAGCAGCTTGGAACTCCGGAGCTCCTACGAGCAGTACTTC
TRBD2	once	TRBV18	TRBJ2-1	CASSPNSLAGGYNEQFF	TGTGCCAGCTCACCAAATTCCCTAGCGGGAGGCTACAATGAGCAGTTCTTC
TRBD1	-	TRBV24-1	TRBJ2-5	CATSDADRVLKQETQYF	TGTGCCACCAGTGATGCTGACAGGGTCTTGAAGCAAGAGACCCAGTACTTC
-	-	TRBV6-5	TRBJ2-3	CASTLADTQYF	TGTGCCAGCACCCTCGCAGATACGCAGTATTTT
TRBD1	-	TRBV2	TRBJ2-5	CASASSTGTGKETQYF	TGTGCCAGCGCCTCCTCGACCGGGACAGGGAAAGAGACCCAGTACTTC
-	once	TRBV9	TRBJ1-5	CASSVEGLSNQPQHF	TGTGCCAGCAGCGTAGAAGGGCTGAGCAATCAGCCCCAGCATTTT
TRBD1	-	TRBV5-1	TRBJ1-1	CASSSGGATEAFF	TGCGCCAGCAGCTCAGGGGGCGCGACTGAAGCTTTCTTT
TRBD2	-	TRBV23-1	TRBJ2-6	CASSQCLEREAGANVLTF	TGCGCCAGCAGTCAATGTCTTGAGCGGGAGGCTGGGGCCAACGTCCTGACTTTC
TRBD2	-	TRBV9	TRBJ2-3	CASGRLAGGDTQYF	TGTGCCAGCGGACGACTAGCGGGAGGAGATACGCAGTATTTT
TRBD1	-	TRBV6-2/TRBV6-3	TRBJ2-1	CASSRHRGDEQFF	TGTGCCAGCAGCCGTCACAGGGGCGATGAGCAGTTCTTC
-	-	TRBV18	TRBJ1-6	CASSPQRINSPLHF	TGTGCCAGCTCACCCCAACGGATCAATTCACCCCTCCACTTT
-	once	TRBV6-5	TRBJ1-4	CASGDSEKLFF	TGTGCCAGCGGGGATAGTGAAAAACTGTTTTTT
-	-	TRBV28	TRBJ1-5	CASSSPPRPQHF	TGTGCCAGCAGTTCCCCCCCTCGGCCCCAGCATTTT
-	-	TRBV11-2	TRBJ2-1	CASGLATTRYNEQFF	TGTGCCAGCGGTCTAGCGACCACACGCTACAATGAGCAGTTCTTC
-	-	TRBV27	TRBJ2-2	CASSSDTGELFF	TGTGCCAGCAGTTCGGATACCGGGGAGCTGTTTTTT
-	-	TRBV4-3	TRBJ2-5	CASSQVVTGQETQYF	TGCGCCAGCAGCCAAGTTGTGACAGGACAAGAGACCCAGTACTTC
-	-	TRBV5-6	TRBJ2-3	CASSFLLTSTDTQYF	TGTGCCAGCAGCTTCCTTCTGACAAGCACAGATACGCAGTATTTT
-	-	TRBV30	TRBJ2-5	CAWNHNTQETQYF	TGTGCCTGGAATCACAACACCCAAGAGACCCAGTACTTC
-	once	TRBV6-5	TRBJ2-3	CASSSSPDTQYF	TGTGCCAGCAGTTCGAGCCCAGATACGCAGTATTTT
-	-	TRBV24-1	TRBJ2-3	CATSERTAHTDTQYF	TGTGCCACCAGTGAGAGGACAGCTCACACAGATACGCAGTATTTT
TRBD2	-	TRBV6-5	TRBJ2-3	CASSLLAGDPDTQYF	TGTGCCAGCAGTTTACTAGCGGGAGACCCAGATACGCAGTATTTT